This passage covers 21 T cell receptor beta chains from one sample sequenced in a study of graft-versus-host responses after intestinal transplantation. Assay used: immunoSEQ multiplex PCR; TCRdb lists only in-frame clones, some missing. Of over 55,000 clones in the sample, under 90% were seen once. No antigens are known for them. The material sequenced was unstimulated CD4+ T cells sorted from spleen or lymph node cells, taken before transplant. The receptors shown here come from a human donor who was the organ donor for an intestinal transplant.

V and J are TRBV20-1 and TRBJ1-1; no definite D call. Germline V gene sequence: CDR1 DFQATT, CDR2 SNEGSKA (reference sequence). V was cut by 3 bases and J by 7 bases, with 9 bases left in between. This CDR3 contains 11 residues. The CDR3 DNA follows: TGCAGTGCTAGGGGAGGGAGTGAAGCTTTCTTT. It encodes CSARGGSEAFF.

J is TRBJ1-1 and V is TRBV6-6; possible D gene TRBD1, 6 bases. The CDR3 loop spans 14 amino acids. Germline CDR1 and CDR2: MNHNY and SVGAGI (reference sequence). The V end lost 7 bases, the J end lost 1 base, and 13 bases lay between the germline ends. The CDR3 nucleotides are TGTGCCAGCATTCCGGGACACCCGAACACTGAAGCTTTCTTT. It encodes CASIPGHPNTEAFF.

This rearrangement joins TRBV4-1 to TRBJ1-2; D may be TRBD1 (6 bases). The CDR3 sequence is 14 residues long. V was clipped by 4 bases and J by 4 bases, with 13 bases between them. Germline V lookup: CDR1 MGHRA, CDR2 YSYEKL. The CDR3 loop reads CASSPGGDTYGYTF. CDR3 sequence (DNA): TGCGCCAGCAGCCCCGGGGGGGACACCTATGGCTACACCTTC.

The chain is built from TRBV7-2 and TRBJ1-5; TRBD1 matches at 8 bases. This CDR3 region has 15 residues. The germline CDR1 and CDR2 sequences are SGHTA and FQGNSA. V lost 4 bases, J lost 7 bases, and 9 bases stayed unmatched. CDR3 sequence: CASSSQQGEYQPQHF. The CDR3, as DNA: TGTGCCAGCAGCTCTCAACAGGGGGAGTACCAGCCCCAGCATTTT. The complete variable domain, with remaining parts taken from reference TRBV7-2 and TRBJ1-5, reads GAGVSQSPSNKVTEKGKDVELRCDPISGHTALYWYRQSLGQGLEFLIYFQGNSAPDKSGLPSDRFSAERTGGSVSTLTIQRTQQEDSAVYLCASSSQQGEYQPQHFGDGTRLSIL.

The chain links TRBV9 to TRBJ2-2, with D possibly being TRBD2 (5 bases). The CDR3 runs to 15 residues. Trimming pared 3 bases from V and 4 bases from J, leaving 13 bases between. The germline gives CDR1 SGDLS, CDR2 YYNGEE. CDR3 sequence (DNA): TGTGCCAGCAGCGCAACCAGCGGCCCCACCGGGGAGCTGTTTTTT. Protein sequence: CASSATSGPTGELFF.

The chain carries TRBV27 and TRBJ2-3, with TRBD2 as a possible D gene (5 bases). The CDR3 contains 16 residues. The germline CDR1 and CDR2 sequences are MNHEY and SMNVEV (reference sequence). V was cut by 2 bases and J by 5 bases, with 17 bases left in between. The CDR3 region has the DNA TGTGCCAGCAGTTTAAACGGGGATCTCTCAGTAGATACGCAGTATTTT. Protein: CASSLNGDLSVDTQYF.

The genes are TRBV20-1 and TRBJ2-1, with D possibly being TRBD1 (6 bases). Trimming pared 5 bases from V and 12 bases from J, leaving 14 bases between. The CDR3 has 11 amino acids. CDR1 and CDR2 (germline): DFQATT, SNEGSKA (reference sequence). In nucleotides, the CDR3 is TGCAGTGCTCCCCCGGGACAACGGCAGTTCTTC. Amino acid sequence: CSAPPGQRQFF.

The chain carries TRBV28 and TRBJ1-2; 9 nucleotides align to TRBD1. The V and J ends lost 5 bases and 7 bases, in that order; junction bases with no gene match: 8. This CDR3 has 14 residues. Germline V gene sequence: CDR1 MDHEN, CDR2 SYDVKM. The CDR3 loop is CASSPNTGGSGYTF. In DNA, the CDR3 is TGTGCCAGCAGTCCCAACACAGGGGGCAGTGGCTACACCTTC.

The gene calls are TRBV7-9 and TRBJ1-5, with D tentatively TRBD1 (5 bases). CDR1 is SEHNR and CDR2 is FQNEAQ in the germline V gene (reference sequence). This CDR3 has 13 amino acids. The V gene lost 5 bases and the J gene lost 7 bases, with 12 bases spanning the gap. The CDR3 here is CASSGDSSQPQHF. The CDR3 bases are TGTGCCAGCAGCGGCGACAGTTCGCAGCCCCAGCATTTT. The full variable domain, its missing parts supplied by reference TRBV7-9 and TRBJ1-5, is DTGVSQNPRHKITKRGQNVTFRCDPISEHNRLYWYRQTLGQGPEFLTYFQNEAQLEKSRLLSDRFSAERPKGSFSTLEIQRTEQGDSAMYLCASSGDSSQPQHFGDGTRLSIL.

The V gene is TRBV5-4, the J gene TRBJ1-5; D is ambiguous. Trimming left V 2 bases short and J 5 bases short, with 8 bases between. CDR1 and CDR2 (germline): SGHNT, YYREEE (reference sequence). This CDR3 region has 13 residues. The CDR3 nucleotides read TGTGCCAGCAGCTTTGGCCTGGATCAGCCCCAGCATTTT. It encodes CASSFGLDQPQHF.

The chain employs TRBV15 and TRBJ1-5, with 7 bases fitting TRBD1. The germline gives CDR1 LNHNV, CDR2 YYDKDF (reference sequence). The CDR3 is 16 residues long. After removal of 2 bases from V and 7 bases from J, the junction contained 11 bases not matched to a gene. CDR3 coding DNA: TGTGCCACCAGCAGACTCACAGGGGCGCGGGCCCAGCCCCAGCATTTT. Translating it yields CATSRLTGARAQPQHF. The variable domain in full, completed from reference TRBV15 and TRBJ1-5, reads DAMVIQNPRYQVTQFGKPVTLSCSQTLNHNVMYWYQQKSSQAPKLLFHYYDKDFNNEADTPDNFQSRRPNTSFCFLDIRSPGLGDTAMYLCATSRLTGARAQPQHFGDGTRLSIL.

The table lists this clone with a count of one. The V gene is TRBV4-2, the J gene TRBJ2-1; 8 bases map to TRBD1. With V trimmed by 0 bases and J by 4 bases, 11 bases remained unmatched. CDR3 length: 18 residues. The germline V gene has CDR1 LGHNA and CDR2 YNFKEQ. CDR3 protein: CASSQDRPDRALYNEQFF. CDR3 nucleotides: TGTGCCAGCAGCCAAGATCGCCCGGACAGGGCCTTATACAATGAGCAGTTCTTC.

This chain joins TRBV14 and TRBJ1-3, with a possible D match to TRBD1 (5 bases). This CDR3 has 15 residues. V was shortened by 0 bases and J by 2 bases, with 8 bases between the two germline ends. Germline loops: CDR1 SGHDN, CDR2 FVKESK. The CDR3 coding sequence is TGTGCCAGCAGCCAAGATCGACAGACTGGAAACACCATATATTTT. This gives the protein CASSQDRQTGNTIYF.

The chain carries TRBV6-5 and TRBJ1-4; D call uncertain. This CDR3 has 12 amino acids. The ends were cut back, 9 bases at V and 0 bases at J, with 5 bases in the middle. The germline V gene encodes CDR1 MNHEY and CDR2 SVGAGI. CDR3 bases: TGTGCCAGTACAGCAACTAATGAAAAACTGTTTTTT. Translation gives CASTATNEKLFF.

The chain recombines TRBV2 with TRBJ2-6; D gene uncertain. The germline V gene has CDR1 SNHLY and CDR2 FYNNEI. Trimming removed 6 bases at V and 3 bases at J, with 9 bases between. This CDR3 comprises 14 residues. CDR3 coding DNA: TGTGCCAGCAGGGAAACTGATGGGGCCAACGTCCTGACTTTC. Translated, it gives CASRETDGANVLTF.

This chain joins TRBV21-1 and TRBJ2-7; the table's D gene call, TRBD1, was not cross checked with the DNA. TRBV21-1 is classified as a pseudogene. The CDR3 spans 12 residues. In DNA form, the CDR3 reads TGTGCCAGCAGCAAAAGACAGGGCGAGCAGTACGTC. It yields the protein CASSKRQGEQYV.

There are a few counts of this clone. The gene calls are TRBV28 and TRBJ1-1; tentative D call: TRBD1 (5 bases). The CDR3 is 14 amino acids. Germline-derived CDR1 and CDR2 are MDHEN and SYDVKM. V was cut by 7 bases and J by 4 bases, with 16 bases left in between. The CDR3 here is CASTNPGGATEAFF. Written as DNA, the CDR3 is TGTGCCAGCACCAACCCCGGCGGGGCCACTGAAGCTTTCTTT.

The chain has TRBV27 and TRBJ1-6; 7 bases fit TRBD1. The CDR3 consists of 15 residues. Germline values: CDR1 MNHEY, CDR2 SMNVEV (reference sequence). V lost 3 bases, J lost 6 bases, and 5 bases stayed unmatched. The CDR3 coding sequence is TGTGCCAGCAGTTTCGACAGGGTCTCTAATTCACCCCTCCACTTT. Translated: CASSFDRVSNSPLHF.

This clone was observed a few times. The chain recombines TRBV2 with TRBJ2-5, with TRBD1 as a possible D gene (5 bases). Germline assignment: CDR1 SNHLY and CDR2 FYNNEI. Trimming removed 6 bases from V and 7 bases from J, with 15 bases in between. The CDR3 loop spans 13 amino acids. The CDR3 sequence is CASRSVWGGTQYF. The CDR3 nucleotides are TGTGCCAGCAGGAGTGTTTGGGGCGGGACCCAGTACTTC. Based on the CDR3 plus reference TRBV2 and TRBJ2-5, the full variable domain is EPEVTQTPSHQVTQMGQEVILRCVPISNHLYFYWYRQILGQKVEFLVSFYNNEISEKSEIFDDQFSVERPDGSNFTLKIRSTKLEDSAMYFCASRSVWGGTQYFGPGTRLLVL.

This rearrangement joins TRBV29-1 to TRBJ1-2, with 8 bases that match TRBD1. The CDR3 covers 14 residues. J gave up 5 bases and V 4 bases, and 9 bases lay outside the gene matches. CDR1 and CDR2 (germline): SQVTM, ANQGSEA. Here the CDR3 reads CSVVGRQGLYGYTF. The CDR3 DNA follows: TGCAGCGTTGTGGGGCGACAGGGGTTATATGGCTACACCTTC.

This chain links TRBV28 with TRBJ1-5, with unresolved D. The length of the CDR3 is 18 residues. The V end was cut by 8 bases, the J end by 0 bases, with 23 bases between. Germline V gene lookup returns CDR1 MDHEN and CDR2 SYDVKM. DNA for the CDR3: TGTGCCAGCCTCACGCAGAGGCAGCTCTCTCGTAGCAATCAGCCCCAGCATTTT. It encodes CASLTQRQLSRSNQPQHF.